The source of this T cell receptor (beta chain) is a study of identifying expanded T cells in peripheral blood. Study-wide points: About 1.2 clones differed between technical replicates, versus about 16 and 19 over time.

Points on this clone: Its antigen remains unknown.

TCRdb's copy holds only in-frame clones and misses some; the assay was immunoSEQ multiplex PCR. Of approximately 97,000 clones in the sample, about 91% were seen once. The sequenced sample was blood. This TCR derives from a person aged 18-70 years in good health.

The CDR3, as DNA: TGTGCCAGCAGTGGGGGAAGGGAGGTTGTGGGTGAGCAGTTCTTC. It is translated as CASSGGREVVGEQFF. The J gene is TRBJ2-1, the V gene TRBV5-4; perhaps TRBD2 as D (6 bases). The CDR3 consists of 15 residues. CDR1 SGHNT and CDR2 YYREEE come from the germline V gene (reference sequence). V was shortened by 5 bases and J by 9 bases, with 21 bases between the two germline ends.